The 27 T cell receptor beta chains in this list originate from one sample, sequenced in a study of OX40 agonist ivuxolimab in advanced cancers. Some clones are missing from TCRdb's copy, which holds only in-frame ones; the method was immunoSEQ multiplex PCR. This sample has tens of thousands of clones; 65% to 90% occur once, and the top ten carry about 3%. The sample consisted of CD4+ or CD8+ T cells sorted from blood, taken in a trial of the OX40 agonist ivuxolimab. Source of these receptors: an adult with an advanced solid tumor such as melanoma, head and neck, liver or kidney cancer.

The rearrangement uses TRBV5-6 and TRBJ2-1, with D perhaps assigned TRBD1 or TRBD2 (5 bases each). Trimming cost V 2 bases and J 3 bases, with 12 bases left between them. Per germline, CDR1 SGHDT and CDR2 YYEEEE. This CDR3 contains 15 residues. The DNA of the CDR3 is TGTGCCAGCAGCTTTCCCCGGGACCACTACAATGAGCAGTTCTTC. Translation: CASSFPRDHYNEQFF. The full variable domain, rest sourced from reference TRBV5-6 and TRBJ2-1, is DAGVTQSPTHLIKTRGQQVTLRCSPKSGHDTVSWYQQALGQGPQFIFQYYEEEERQRGNFPDRFSGHQFPNYSSELNVNALLLGDSALYLCASSFPRDHYNEQFFGPGTRLTVL.

The chain carries TRBV4-3 and TRBJ2-3, with 8 bases matching TRBD2. The CDR3 covers 18 residues. V dropped 0 bases and J dropped 2; count of bases not matched to a gene: 10. Germline V gene data show CDR1 as LGHNA and CDR2 as YSLEER. The CDR3 loop is CASSQDAGLAGLTDTQYF. CDR3 nucleotide sequence: TGCGCCAGCAGCCAAGACGCCGGGCTAGCGGGCCTCACAGATACGCAGTATTTT.

The chain uses TRBV6-1 and TRBJ2-1, with 8 nucleotides matching TRBD2. The V gene's germline CDR1 is MNHNS and CDR2 SASEGT. The CDR3 consists of 15 residues. V was clipped by 8 bases and J by 4 bases; unmatched bases: 10. The CDR3 DNA is TGTGCCAGCCTCCTGAGTCCGGGAGGGTACAATGAGCAGTTCTTC. It encodes CASLLSPGGYNEQFF.

The chain joins TRBV10-3 to TRBJ2-7, with 7 bases aligning to TRBD1. The CDR3 loop spans 13 amino acids. J was trimmed by 5 bases and V by 6 bases; bases with no gene match: 7. Germline values: CDR1 ENHRY, CDR2 SYGVKD. In DNA form, the CDR3 reads TGTGCCATCAGCGTTGGGACAGCGAACGAGCAGTACTTC. Protein: CAISVGTANEQYF.

V is TRBV30 and J is TRBJ2-7; a possible D gene is TRBD1 (6 bases). V was shortened by 2 bases and J by 1 base, with 15 bases between the two germline ends. The germline V gene has CDR1 GTSNPN and CDR2 SVGIG (reference sequence). CDR3 length: 15 amino acids. CDR3 loop: CAWSPRAGASYEQYF. CDR3 DNA sequence: TGTGCCTGGAGTCCGCGGGCAGGGGCGTCCTACGAGCAGTACTTC.

CDR3 sequence (DNA): TGTGCCTGGACCCGGGACAGGGGGAACTATGGCTACACCTTC. Translated: CAWTRDRGNYGYTF. This chain joins TRBV30 and TRBJ1-2; 11 nucleotides match TRBD1. V was pared by 4 bases and J by 2 bases, with 3 bases of the junction left unmatched. CDR1 is GTSNPN, CDR2 SVGIG, per germline (reference sequence). The CDR3 has 14 residues.

This rearrangement joins TRBV28 to TRBJ1-4, with D maybe TRBD1 (6 bases). Germline-derived CDR1 and CDR2 are MDHEN and SYDVKM. This CDR3 has 13 amino acids. Trimming removed 8 bases at V and 3 bases at J, with 10 bases between. The CDR3 region is CASLQGSNEKLFF. CDR3 sequence (DNA): TGTGCCAGCCTACAGGGATCTAATGAAAAACTGTTTTTT.

The V gene is TRBV11-3, the J gene TRBJ1-2; 7 nucleotides align to TRBD1. V shed 5 bases and J 2 bases; nucleotides not matched to a gene: 17. The germline V gene has CDR1 SGHNT and CDR2 YENEEA. CDR3 size: 18 residues. CDR3 region: CASSPSPLGQDPNYGYTF. The CDR3 DNA is TGTGCCAGCAGCCCTAGCCCTCTCGGACAGGACCCGAACTATGGCTACACCTTC.

CDR3 sequence: CASSQVTNQPQHF. In DNA, the CDR3 is TGCGCCAGCAGCCAAGTTACGAATCAGCCCCAGCATTTT. This chain connects TRBV4-3 to TRBJ1-5, with no clear D. There are 13 residues in the CDR3. The ends were cut back, 1 base at V and 4 bases at J, with 5 bases in the middle. Germline CDR1 and CDR2: LGHNA and YSLEER.

This clone was recorded once. The rearrangement uses TRBV19 and TRBJ1-4; D is possibly TRBD1 (5 bases). Germline-derived CDR1 and CDR2 are LNHDA and SQIVND (reference sequence). V lost 4 bases and J 8 bases, leaving 17 bases between the germline ends. The CDR3 covers 15 residues. The CDR3 protein is CASSTTGRPWEKLFF. The CDR3 coding sequence is TGTGCCAGTAGTACCACGGGACGGCCGTGGGAAAAACTGTTTTTT.

This clone was counted a few times. The chain employs TRBV7-9 and TRBJ1-1; D possibly corresponds to TRBD1 (5 bases). The CDR3 contains 14 residues. V was trimmed by 6 bases and J by 5 bases, leaving 16 bases between them. Germline V lookup: CDR1 SEHNR, CDR2 FQNEAQ (reference sequence). CDR3 in amino acids: CASRVWDEGTEAFF. CDR3 sequence (DNA): TGTGCCAGCAGAGTTTGGGACGAAGGAACTGAAGCTTTCTTT.

V gene TRBV9 combines with J gene TRBJ2-7; D not resolved. The CDR3 runs 12 residues. The V end was cut by 4 bases, the J end by 2 bases, with 7 bases between. CDR1 and CDR2 from the germline V gene are SGDLS and YYNGEE. CDR3 DNA: TGTGCCAGCAGCTTTGAAGCCTACGAGCAGTACTTC. This encodes CASSFEAYEQYF.

The chain joins TRBV7-2 to TRBJ2-2; TRBD2 aligns across 7 bases. After removal of 5 bases from V and 0 bases from J, the junction contained 9 bases not matched to a gene. This CDR3 spans 17 amino acids. CDR1 and CDR2 (germline): SGHTA, FQGNSA. CDR3 coding DNA: TGTGCCAGCAGCCGCGCCCCTAGCGGACCGAACACCGGGGAGCTGTTTTTT. Protein sequence: CASSRAPSGPNTGELFF.

The chain recombines TRBV6-5 with TRBJ1-2; tentatively, D is TRBD1 (5 bases). The CDR3 is 15 amino acids. The germline V gene has CDR1 MNHEY and CDR2 SVGAGI. Trimming removed 0 bases from V and 2 bases from J, with 10 bases in between. DNA of the CDR3: TGTGCCAGCAGTTACTCGGCCCGGGACAACTATGGCTACACCTTC. As protein: CASSYSARDNYGYTF.

The chain recombines TRBV4-3 with TRBJ1-1; tentative D call: TRBD1 (6 bases). Germline V gives CDR1 LGHNA, CDR2 YSLEER. The CDR3 is made up of 13 amino acids. Between the trimmed V and J ends, which lost 1 base and 6 bases, there was a span of 9 bases. CDR3 nucleotides: TGCGCCAGCAGCCAAGTGGACAGATCTGAAGCTTTCTTT. Protein: CASSQVDRSEAFF.

The chain carries TRBV5-4 and TRBJ1-1; weak D call: TRBD1 (6 bases). Trimming removed 2 bases from V and 5 bases from J, with 10 bases in between. The germline V gene has CDR1 SGHNT and CDR2 YYREEE (reference sequence). The CDR3 runs to 13 residues. The CDR3: CASSFGGATEAFF. DNA of the CDR3: TGTGCCAGCAGCTTCGGGGGGGCTACTGAAGCTTTCTTT.

The rearrangement uses TRBV18 and TRBJ1-5; no definite D call. V gave up 6 bases and J gave up 2 bases, with 11 bases separating them. The CDR3 contains 14 residues. The germline V gene has CDR1 KGHSH and CDR2 LQKENI. The CDR3 loop is CASSSLGRNQPQHF. CDR3 nucleotide sequence: TGTGCCAGCTCGTCTCTAGGACGCAATCAGCCCCAGCATTTT.

This chain uses TRBV7-2 with TRBJ2-1; D uncertain. Germline V gene data show CDR1 as SGHTA and CDR2 as FQGNSA. The CDR3 contains 13 residues. V lost 5 bases and J 6 bases, leaving 11 bases between the germline ends. CDR3 in amino acids: CASSLFGVNEQFF. The CDR3 DNA reads as TGTGCCAGCAGCCTTTTTGGCGTCAATGAGCAGTTCTTC.

V is TRBV5-1 and J is TRBJ2-3; TRBD2 matches 10 bases. The CDR3 sequence is 16 residues long. Germline CDR1 and CDR2: SGHRS and YFSETQ. V gave up 0 bases and J gave up 2 bases; unmatched junction bases: 3. Here the CDR3 reads CASSLVLAGATDTQYF. The CDR3 DNA sequence: TGCGCCAGCAGCTTGGTGCTAGCGGGGGCCACAGATACGCAGTATTTT.

V usage is TRBV28 and J usage is TRBJ2-7; 7 nucleotides line up with TRBD1. The CDR3 is made up of 16 amino acids. The germline gives CDR1 MDHEN, CDR2 SYDVKM. V dropped 7 bases and J dropped 0; count of bases not matched to a gene: 12. DNA of the CDR3: TGTGCCAGCACCAGGACCGGGACAGCGAGCTCCTACGAGCAGTACTTC. Residues: CASTRTGTASSYEQYF.

The chain recombines TRBV7-6 with TRBJ1-1; D possibly corresponds to TRBD1 (5 bases). Germline CDR1 reads SGHVS; CDR2 reads FNYEAQ. The germline V and J ends were trimmed by 2 bases and 6 bases, with 13 bases remaining between them. This CDR3 is built from 14 residues. DNA of the CDR3: TGTGCCAGCAGCTTACGACAGCGGGGCGCTGAAGCTTTCTTT. Translation: CASSLRQRGAEAFF.

This chain links TRBV6-5 with TRBJ2-7, with D possibly being TRBD2 (5 bases). Germline CDR1 reads MNHEY; CDR2 reads SVGAGI. The CDR3 spans 13 residues. V lost 5 bases and J lost 6, with 14 bases in between. The CDR3 coding sequence is TGTGCCAGCAGTGCCCTCCCCAGCGGCGAGCAGTACTTC. Protein: CASSALPSGEQYF.

This chain joins TRBV5-1 and TRBJ2-1, with 13 bases identical to TRBD2. The CDR3 runs to 15 residues. CDR1 and CDR2 (germline): SGHRS, YFSETQ. V was pared by 5 bases and J by 7 bases, with 6 bases of the junction left unmatched. The CDR3 spells CASRVVLAGGNEQFF. CDR3 nucleotide sequence: TGCGCCAGCAGAGTGGTACTAGCGGGAGGGAATGAGCAGTTCTTC.

J is TRBJ2-4 and V is TRBV7-2; D call uncertain. The CDR3 is 15 residues long. V lost 5 bases, J lost 1 base, and 12 bases lay in between. The germline V gene encodes CDR1 SGHTA and CDR2 FQGNSA. The CDR3 nucleotides read TGTGCCAGCAGCGATCCCACTCGGGCCAAAAACATTCAGTACTTC. This encodes CASSDPTRAKNIQYF.

This clone was counted once. The rearrangement uses TRBV28 and TRBJ2-2, with 9 bases fitting TRBD2. Germline trimming cut 7 bases from V and 6 bases from J; bases unmatched to any gene: 24. The germline gives CDR1 MDHEN, CDR2 SYDVKM. CDR3 length: 20 amino acids. The CDR3 is CASTKNLGIVAGGSAGELFF. The CDR3 DNA sequence: TGTGCCAGCACTAAGAATCTAGGGATAGTGGCGGGAGGGTCTGCCGGGGAGCTGTTTTTT. The full variable domain, its missing parts supplied by reference TRBV28 and TRBJ2-2, is DVKVTQSSRYLVKRTGEKVFLECVQDMDHENMFWYRQDPGLGLRLIYFSYDVKMKEKGDIPEGYSVSREKKERFSLILESASTNQTSMYLCASTKNLGIVAGGSAGELFFGEGSRLTVL.

A few counts support this clone. V gene TRBV5-6 combines with J gene TRBJ1-5; D perhaps matches TRBD1 (5 bases). From germline, CDR1 is SGHDT and CDR2 YYEEEE. The CDR3 has 16 amino acids. V was cut by 3 bases and J by 2 bases, with 15 bases left in between. The CDR3 here is CASSWGGPHGNQPQHF. The CDR3 region has the DNA TGTGCCAGCAGCTGGGGCGGACCGCACGGCAATCAGCCCCAGCATTTT.

The chain links TRBV21-1 to TRBJ1-1. TRBV21-1 is marked as a pseudogene. CDR3 length: 13 residues. The CDR3 sequence is CASSKPGGTEAFF. In DNA form, the CDR3 reads TGTGCCAGCAGCAAACCGGGGGGCACTGAAGCTTTCTTT.